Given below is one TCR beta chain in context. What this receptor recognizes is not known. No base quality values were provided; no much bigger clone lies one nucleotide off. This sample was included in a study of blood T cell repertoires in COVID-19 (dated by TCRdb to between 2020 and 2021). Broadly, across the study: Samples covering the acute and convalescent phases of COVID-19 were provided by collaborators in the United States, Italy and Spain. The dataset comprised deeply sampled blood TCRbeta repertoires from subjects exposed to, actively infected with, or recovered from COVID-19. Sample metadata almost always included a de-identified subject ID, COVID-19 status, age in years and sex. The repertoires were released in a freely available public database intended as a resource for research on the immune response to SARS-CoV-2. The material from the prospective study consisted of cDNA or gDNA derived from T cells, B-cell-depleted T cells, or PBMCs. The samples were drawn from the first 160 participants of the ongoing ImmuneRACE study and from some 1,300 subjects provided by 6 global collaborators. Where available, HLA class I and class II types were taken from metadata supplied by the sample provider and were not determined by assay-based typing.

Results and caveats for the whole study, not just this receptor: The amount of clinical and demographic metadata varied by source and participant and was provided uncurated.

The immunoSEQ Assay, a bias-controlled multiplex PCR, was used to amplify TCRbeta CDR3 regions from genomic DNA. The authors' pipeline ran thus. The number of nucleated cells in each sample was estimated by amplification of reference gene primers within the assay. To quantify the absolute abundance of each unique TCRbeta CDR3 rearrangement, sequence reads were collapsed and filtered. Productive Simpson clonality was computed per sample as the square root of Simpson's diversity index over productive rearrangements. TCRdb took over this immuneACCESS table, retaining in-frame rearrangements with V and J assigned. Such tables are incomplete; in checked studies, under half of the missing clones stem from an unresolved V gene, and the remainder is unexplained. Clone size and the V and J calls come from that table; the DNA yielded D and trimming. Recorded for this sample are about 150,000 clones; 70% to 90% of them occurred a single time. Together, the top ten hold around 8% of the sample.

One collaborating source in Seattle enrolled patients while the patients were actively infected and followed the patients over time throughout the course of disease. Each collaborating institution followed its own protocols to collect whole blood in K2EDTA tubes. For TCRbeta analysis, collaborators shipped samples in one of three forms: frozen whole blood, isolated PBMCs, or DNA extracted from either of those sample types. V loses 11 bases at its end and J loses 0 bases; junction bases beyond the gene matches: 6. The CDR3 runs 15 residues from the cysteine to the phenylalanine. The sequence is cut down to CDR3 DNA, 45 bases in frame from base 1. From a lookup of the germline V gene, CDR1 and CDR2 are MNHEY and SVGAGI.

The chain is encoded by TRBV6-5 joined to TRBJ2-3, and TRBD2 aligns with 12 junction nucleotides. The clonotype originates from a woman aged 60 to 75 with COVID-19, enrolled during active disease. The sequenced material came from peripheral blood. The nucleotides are TGTGCCTCCCAACTAGCGGGGGGAAGCACAGATACGCAGTATTTT. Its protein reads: CASQLAGGSTDTQYF.